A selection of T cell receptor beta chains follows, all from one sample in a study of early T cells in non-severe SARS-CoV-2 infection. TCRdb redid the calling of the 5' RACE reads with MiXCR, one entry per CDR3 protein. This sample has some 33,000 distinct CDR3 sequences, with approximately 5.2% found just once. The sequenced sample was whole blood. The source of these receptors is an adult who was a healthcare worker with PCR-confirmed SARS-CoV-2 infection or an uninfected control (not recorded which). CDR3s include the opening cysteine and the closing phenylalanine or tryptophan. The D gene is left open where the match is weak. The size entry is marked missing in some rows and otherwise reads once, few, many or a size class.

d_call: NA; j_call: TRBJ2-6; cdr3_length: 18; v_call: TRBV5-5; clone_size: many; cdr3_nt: TGTGCCAGCAGCTTGGTCCTTCTCGTTGGGGCCGGGGCCAACGTCCTGACTTTC; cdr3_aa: CASSLVLLVGAGANVLTF
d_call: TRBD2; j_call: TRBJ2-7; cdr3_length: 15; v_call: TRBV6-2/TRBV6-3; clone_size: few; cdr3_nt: TGTGCCAGCGGAAATCCGGGACTAACCCTCTACGAGCAGTACTTC; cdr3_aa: CASGNPGLTLYEQYF
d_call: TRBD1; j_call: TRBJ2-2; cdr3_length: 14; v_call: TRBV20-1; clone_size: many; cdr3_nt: TGCAGTGCTAGAGAAGGGACAGCAACCGGGGAGCTGTTTTTT; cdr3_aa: CSAREGTATGELFF
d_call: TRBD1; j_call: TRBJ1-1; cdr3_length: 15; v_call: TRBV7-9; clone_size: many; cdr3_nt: TGTGCCAGCAGCGACAGACAGGGGTTAGACACTGAAGCTTTCTTT; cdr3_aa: CASSDRQGLDTEAFF
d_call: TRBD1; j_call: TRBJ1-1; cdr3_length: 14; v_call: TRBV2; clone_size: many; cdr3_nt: TGTGCCAGCAGAACCGGACAGGGTGTGACTGAAGCTTTCTTT; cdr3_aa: CASRTGQGVTEAFF
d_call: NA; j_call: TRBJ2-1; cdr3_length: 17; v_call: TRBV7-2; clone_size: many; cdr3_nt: TGTGCCAGCAGCTTAGTAGTCAAGGCAGGGACTTACAATGAGCAGTTCTTC; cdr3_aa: CASSLVVKAGTYNEQFF
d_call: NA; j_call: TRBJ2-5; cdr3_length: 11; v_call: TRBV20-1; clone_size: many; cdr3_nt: TGCAGTGCTAAACCTCAAGAGACCCAGTACTTC; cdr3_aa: CSAKPQETQYF
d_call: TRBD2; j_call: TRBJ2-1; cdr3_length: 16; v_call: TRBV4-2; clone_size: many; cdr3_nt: TGTGCCAGCAGCCAAGGACGGGGGGGCCACTACAATGAGCAGTTCTTC; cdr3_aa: CASSQGRGGHYNEQFF
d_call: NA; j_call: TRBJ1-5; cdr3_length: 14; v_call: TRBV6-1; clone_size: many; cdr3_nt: TGTGCCAGCAGAGTAGGGGGTGGCAATCAGCCCCAGCATTTT; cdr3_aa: CASRVGGGNQPQHF
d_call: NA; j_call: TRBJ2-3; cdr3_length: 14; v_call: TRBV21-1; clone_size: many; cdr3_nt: TGTGCCAGCAGCATTGGCAGGAGCACAGATACGCAGTATTTT; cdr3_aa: CASSIGRSTDTQYF
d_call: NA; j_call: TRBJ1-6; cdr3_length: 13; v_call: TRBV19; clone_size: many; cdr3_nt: TGTGCCAGTAGTTCAGTCCGGGATTCACCCCTCCACTTT; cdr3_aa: CASSSVRDSPLHF
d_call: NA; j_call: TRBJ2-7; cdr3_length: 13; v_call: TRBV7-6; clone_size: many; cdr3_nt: TGTGCCAGCAGCTCCGGACATCACTACGAGCAGTACTTC; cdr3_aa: CASSSGHHYEQYF
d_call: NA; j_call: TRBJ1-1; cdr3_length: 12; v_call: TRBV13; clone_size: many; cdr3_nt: TGTGCCAGCAGCAGGGGGAACACTGAAGCTTTCTTT; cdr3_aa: CASSRGNTEAFF
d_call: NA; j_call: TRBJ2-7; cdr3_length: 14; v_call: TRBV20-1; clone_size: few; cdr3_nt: TGCAGTGCTAGAGACCTAGACAGGTCCTACGAGCAGTACTTC; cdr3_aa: CSARDLDRSYEQYF
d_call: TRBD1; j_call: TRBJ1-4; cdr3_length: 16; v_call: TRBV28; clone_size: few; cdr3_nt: TGTGCCAGCAGTTTCCGATTGAGGGGGCGGAATGAAAAACTGTTTTTT; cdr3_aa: CASSFRLRGRNEKLFF
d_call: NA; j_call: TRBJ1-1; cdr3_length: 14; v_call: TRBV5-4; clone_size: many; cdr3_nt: TGTGCCAGCAGCTTATTGGGGGGGAACACTGAAGCTTTCTTT; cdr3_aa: CASSLLGGNTEAFF
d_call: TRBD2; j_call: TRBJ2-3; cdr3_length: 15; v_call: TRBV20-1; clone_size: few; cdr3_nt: TGCAGTGCTAAAGGTGGCGGGGGGAGCACAGATACGCAGTATTTT; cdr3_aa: CSAKGGGGSTDTQYF
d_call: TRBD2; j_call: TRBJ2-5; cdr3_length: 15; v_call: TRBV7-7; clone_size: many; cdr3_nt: TGTGCCAGCAGCTCGGGGACTAACTTCTTCGAGACCCAGTACTTC; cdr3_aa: CASSSGTNFFETQYF
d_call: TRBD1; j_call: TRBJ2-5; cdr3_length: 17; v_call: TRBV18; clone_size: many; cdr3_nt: TGTGCCAGCTCACCGCGTGGGGCACAGGGGGCCAAAGAGACCCAGTACTTC; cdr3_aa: CASSPRGAQGAKETQYF
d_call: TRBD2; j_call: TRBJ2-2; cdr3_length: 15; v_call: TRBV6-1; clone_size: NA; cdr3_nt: TGTGCCAGCAGTGAACTAGCGGGGGGGCCCGGGGAGCTGTTTTTT; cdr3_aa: CASSELAGGPGELFF
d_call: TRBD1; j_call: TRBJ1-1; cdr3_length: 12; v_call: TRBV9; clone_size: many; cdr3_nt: TGTGCCAGTTCAGGGGGCGCGTCTGAAGCTTTCTTT; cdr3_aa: CASSGGASEAFF
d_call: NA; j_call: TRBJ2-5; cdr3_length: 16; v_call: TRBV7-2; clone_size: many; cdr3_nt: TGTGCCAGCAGCTCCGCCCGACTGGGATTGGGGGAGACCCAGTACTTC; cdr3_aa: CASSSARLGLGETQYF
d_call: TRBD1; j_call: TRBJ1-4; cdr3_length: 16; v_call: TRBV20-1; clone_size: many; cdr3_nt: TGCAGTGCACCCGGGGACAGGGGTGTAAAGGATGAAAAACTGTTTTTT; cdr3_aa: CSAPGDRGVKDEKLFF
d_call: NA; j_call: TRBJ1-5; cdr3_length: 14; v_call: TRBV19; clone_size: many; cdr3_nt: TGTGCCAGTAGTACCACCGGGGGCAACCCGTCCCAGCATTTT; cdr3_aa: CASSTTGGNPSQHF
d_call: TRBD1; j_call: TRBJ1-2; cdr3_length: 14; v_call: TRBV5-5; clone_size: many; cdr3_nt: TGTGCCAGCAGCTCGGGACAGGGGTCCTATGGCTACACCTTC; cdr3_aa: CASSSGQGSYGYTF
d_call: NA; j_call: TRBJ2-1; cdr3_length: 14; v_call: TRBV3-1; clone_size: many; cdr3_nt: TGTGCCAGCAGCGGGTGGACGGACTACAATGAGCAGTTCTTC; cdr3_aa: CASSGWTDYNEQFF
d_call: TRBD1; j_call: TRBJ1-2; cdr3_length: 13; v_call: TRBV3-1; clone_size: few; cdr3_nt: TGTGCCAGCAGCCAAGGGGACAGGGGAGGCTACACCTTC; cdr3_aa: CASSQGDRGGYTF
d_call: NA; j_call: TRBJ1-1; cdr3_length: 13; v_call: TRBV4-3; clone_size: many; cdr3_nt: TGCGCCAGCAGCCAAGGCCCATTCGTGGGAGCTTTCTTT; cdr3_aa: CASSQGPFVGAFF
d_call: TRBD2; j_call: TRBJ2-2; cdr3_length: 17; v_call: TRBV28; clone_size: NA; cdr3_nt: TGTGCCAGCAGCCTACTCTTGCGGGGGGTCAGGCCCGGGGAGCTGTTTTTT; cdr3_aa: CASSLLLRGVRPGELFF
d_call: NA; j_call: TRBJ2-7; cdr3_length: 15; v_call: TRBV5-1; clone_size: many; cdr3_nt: TGCGCCAGCAGGGCCGTGGCGGGACAGCCCTACGAGCAGTACTTC; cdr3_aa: CASRAVAGQPYEQYF
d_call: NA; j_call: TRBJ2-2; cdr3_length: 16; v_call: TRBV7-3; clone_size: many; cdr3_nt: TGTGCCAGCAGCTCCCCCCGAGCCCGAGGAACCGGGGAGCTGTTTTTT; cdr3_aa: CASSSPRARGTGELFF
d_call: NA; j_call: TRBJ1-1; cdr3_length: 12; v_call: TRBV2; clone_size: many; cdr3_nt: TGTGCCAGCGGCTGGGGGACGGCTGAAGCTTTCTTT; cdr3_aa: CASGWGTAEAFF
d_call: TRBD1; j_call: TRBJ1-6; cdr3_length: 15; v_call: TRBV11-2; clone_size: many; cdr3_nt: TGTGCCAGCAGCTTAGAAACAGGGGCTAATTCACCCCTCCACTTT; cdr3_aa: CASSLETGANSPLHF
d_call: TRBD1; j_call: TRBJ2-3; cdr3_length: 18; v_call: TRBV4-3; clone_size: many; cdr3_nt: TGCGCCAGCAGCCAAGCGCAGGGGGCGGTTTCTCTCACAGATACGCAGTATTTT; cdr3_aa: CASSQAQGAVSLTDTQYF
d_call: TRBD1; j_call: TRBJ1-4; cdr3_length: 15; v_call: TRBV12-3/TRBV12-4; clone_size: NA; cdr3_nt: TGTGCCAGCAGTTTAACGACAGGGGGAAATGAAAAACTGTTTTTT; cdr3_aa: CASSLTTGGNEKLFF
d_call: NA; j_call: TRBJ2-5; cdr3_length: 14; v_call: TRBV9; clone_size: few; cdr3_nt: TGTGCCAGCAGCGGAAAAAAGCCCACGGAGACCCAGTACTTC; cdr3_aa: CASSGKKPTETQYF
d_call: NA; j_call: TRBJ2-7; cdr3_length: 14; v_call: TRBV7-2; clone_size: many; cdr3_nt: TGTGCCAGCAGGCCGAGGGGGGGGCCCTACGAGCAGTACTTC; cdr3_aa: CASRPRGGPYEQYF
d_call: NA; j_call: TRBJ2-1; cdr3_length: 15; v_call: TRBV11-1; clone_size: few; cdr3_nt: TGTGCCAGCAGCCCCGATCCTGGGGATTACAATGAGCAGTTCTTC; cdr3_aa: CASSPDPGDYNEQFF
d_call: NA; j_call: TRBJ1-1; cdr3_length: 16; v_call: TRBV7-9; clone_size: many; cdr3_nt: TGTGCCAGCAGCTTAGTACCCGAGAACCTGAACACTGAAGCTTTCTTT; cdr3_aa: CASSLVPENLNTEAFF
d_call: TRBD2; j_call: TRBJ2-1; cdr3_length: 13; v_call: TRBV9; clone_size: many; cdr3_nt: TGTGCCAGCAGCGTAGCTAGCGGGGTTGAGCAGTTCTTC; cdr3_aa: CASSVASGVEQFF
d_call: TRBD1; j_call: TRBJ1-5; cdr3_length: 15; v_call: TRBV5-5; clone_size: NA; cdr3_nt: TGTGCCAGCAGCCCGGGAACAGGGGCTAGGCAGCCCCAGCATTTT; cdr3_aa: CASSPGTGARQPQHF
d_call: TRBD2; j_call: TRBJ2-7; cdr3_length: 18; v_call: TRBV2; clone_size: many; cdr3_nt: TGTGCCAGCAGGACGGGGGGACTAGCGATTCGAATTTCCTACGAGCAGTACTTC; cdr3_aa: CASRTGGLAIRISYEQYF
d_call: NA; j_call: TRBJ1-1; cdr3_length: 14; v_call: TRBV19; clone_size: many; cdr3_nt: TGTGCCAGTACCAAAGCCCCAGCGAACACTGAAGCTTTCTTT; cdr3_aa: CASTKAPANTEAFF
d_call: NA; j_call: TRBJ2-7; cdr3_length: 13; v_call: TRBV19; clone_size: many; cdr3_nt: TGTGCCAGTAGTATGAGGGACTCCGGCGAGCAGTACTTC; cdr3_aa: CASSMRDSGEQYF